A single sample gave rise to the 21 T cell receptor beta chains below, sequenced in a study of blood T cell repertoires in COVID-19. Data came from immunoSEQ multiplex PCR; TCRdb stores just in-frame clones and leaves some out. The sample shows roughly 53,000 clones, approximately 85% of them seen only once. Sequenced: peripheral blood. The receptors here all came from a human donor in a cohort sampled during active COVID-19.

The gene calls are TRBV18 and TRBJ2-1; 9 bases map to TRBD1. The CDR3 extends over 16 amino acids. The ends lost 3 bases at V and 8 bases at J; junction bases unmatched: 11. Germline V gives CDR1 KGHSH, CDR2 LQKENI. The CDR3 sequence is CASSPFPGQGKDEQFF. The DNA of the CDR3 is TGTGCCAGCTCACCTTTTCCGGGACAGGGTAAGGATGAGCAGTTCTTC.

This sequence joins TRBV27 and TRBJ2-7; the match to TRBD1 covers 9 bases. From germline, CDR1 is MNHEY and CDR2 SMNVEV (reference sequence). The CDR3 runs to 16 residues. Losses at the gene ends were 3 bases for V and 5 bases for J; bases not matched to a gene: 11. The CDR3 bases are TGTGCCAGCAGTTTCCTGGGACAGGGAGGTCTGCACGAGCAGTACTTC. Protein: CASSFLGQGGLHEQYF.

V gene TRBV18 combines with J gene TRBJ1-2; the D gene is possibly TRBD1 (5 bases). Trimming removed 3 bases from V and 7 bases from J, with 12 bases in between. The CDR3 extends over 13 amino acids. Germline CDR1 KGHSH, CDR2 LQKENI. In DNA form, the CDR3 reads TGTGCCAGCTCACCTCGGGGGACTGGTGGCTACACCTTC. This codes for CASSPRGTGGYTF.

V usage is TRBV6-5 and J usage is TRBJ2-2; maybe TRBD2 (5 bases). The V and J ends lost 10 bases and 3 bases respectively, with 18 bases between them. CDR1 and CDR2 (germline): MNHEY, SVGAGI. The CDR3 covers 15 residues. CDR3 in amino acids: CAIGEGRLDTGELFF. DNA of the CDR3: TGTGCCATCGGAGAGGGTAGGCTCGACACCGGGGAGCTGTTTTTT.

CDR3 nucleotides: TGTGCCAGCAGCCCAAGACAGGGGAGGACTGAAGCTTTCTTT. Translated, it gives CASSPRQGRTEAFF. V is TRBV6-5 and J is TRBJ1-1, with TRBD1 identical over 8 bases. Looked up from germline, CDR1 is MNHEY and CDR2 is SVGAGI. The length of the CDR3 is 14 residues. The V and J ends lost 6 bases and 5 bases, in that order; junction bases with no gene match: 8.

The chain combines TRBV7-2 with TRBJ1-3, with 10 bases matching TRBD1. Trimming at V came to 6 bases and at J to 2 bases, leaving 7 bases not matched to a gene. The germline V gene encodes CDR1 SGHTA and CDR2 FQGNSA. The CDR3 runs to 16 residues. The CDR3 nucleotides are TGTGCCAGCAGTCGCGGACAGGGGGGAACTGGAAACACCATATATTTT. It is translated as CASSRGQGGTGNTIYF.

The rearrangement joins TRBV19 to TRBJ1-4, with TRBD1 matching over 7 bases. Germline CDR1 reads LNHDA; CDR2 reads SQIVND (reference sequence). After removal of 0 bases from V and 8 bases from J, the junction contained 6 bases not matched to a gene. The CDR3 sequence is 15 residues long. The CDR3 spells CASSIDLGQEEKLFF. The CDR3 DNA reads TGTGCCAGTAGTATAGATTTAGGACAGGAGGAAAAACTGTTTTTT. Filled out from reference TRBV19 and TRBJ1-4, the complete variable domain reads DGGITQSPKYLFRKEGQNVTLSCEQNLNHDAMYWYRQDPGQGLRLIYYSQIVNDFQKGDIAEGYSVSREKKESFPLTVTSAQKNPTAFYLCASSIDLGQEEKLFFGSGTQLSVL.

The chain couples TRBV10-1 to TRBJ2-3; D perhaps matches TRBD2 (5 bases). Germline CDR1 and CDR2: WNHNN and SYGVQD (reference sequence). This CDR3 is 15 amino acids long. With 6 bases removed from V and 4 bases from J, the gap between germline ends came to 17 bases. The CDR3 region has the DNA TGCGCCAGCAGCACACCGGGGTTTTACTCAGATACGCAGTATTTT. Its translation: CASSTPGFYSDTQYF.

This clone is labeled medium-sized. The rearrangement uses TRBV11-2 and TRBJ1-1, with TRBD1 identical over 8 bases. Germline V gives CDR1 SGHAT, CDR2 FQNNGV. V was pared by 5 bases and J by 7 bases, with 3 bases of the junction left unmatched. The CDR3 is 12 residues long. This CDR3 reads CASSRDRIEAFF. In DNA, the CDR3 is TGTGCCAGCAGCCGGGACAGGATTGAAGCTTTCTTT.

The CDR3 reads CASSQVQGFGAFF. DNA of the CDR3: TGTGCCAGCAGTCAGGTTCAGGGGTTCGGAGCTTTCTTT. V and J are TRBV7-2 and TRBJ1-1, with a weak D call TRBD1 (6 bases). Germline V lookup: CDR1 SGHTA, CDR2 FQGNSA. This CDR3 has 13 residues. V lost 6 bases and J lost 10, with 18 bases in between.

The chain uses TRBV12-5 and TRBJ2-2; tentative D call: TRBD1 (6 bases). CDR3 length: 14 amino acids. Germline values: CDR1 LGHNT, CDR2 FRNRAP. Trimming removed 7 bases from V and 4 bases from J, with 13 bases in between. The chain's CDR3 is CASESGVITGELFF. The CDR3 DNA reads TGTGCTAGTGAATCAGGGGTGATCACCGGGGAGCTGTTTTTT.

The J gene is TRBJ1-2, the V gene TRBV19; 7 bases map to TRBD1. CDR1 LNHDA and CDR2 SQIVND come from the germline V gene (reference sequence). The CDR3 has 14 amino acids. V gave up 5 bases and J gave up 8 bases; unmatched junction bases: 11. The CDR3 sequence is CASSSDRTSGGYTF. In nucleotides, the CDR3 is TGTGCCAGTAGTTCGGACAGGACATCGGGGGGCTACACCTTC.

The J gene is TRBJ1-1, the V gene TRBV5-1, with 7 bases fitting TRBD1. The ends lost 0 bases at V and 8 bases at J; junction bases unmatched: 16. The CDR3 loop spans 17 amino acids. Germline lookup yields CDR1 SGHRS and CDR2 YFSETQ. DNA for the CDR3: TGCGCCAGCAGCTTGGCCTTAATTTCAGGGGGAGCCTACGAAGCTTTCTTT. It is translated as CASSLALISGGAYEAFF.

The chain uses TRBV27 and TRBJ1-5; D might be TRBD1 (5 bases). V was trimmed by 3 bases and J by 6 bases, leaving 15 bases between them. Germline V gene lookup returns CDR1 MNHEY and CDR2 SMNVEV (reference sequence). The length of the CDR3 is 15 residues. The CDR3 coding sequence is TGTGCCAGCAGTTTTCGGCAGGGCAGAGGTCAGCCCCAGCATTTT. Translated: CASSFRQGRGQPQHF.

The V gene is TRBV16, the J gene TRBJ2-7; D is perhaps TRBD2 (5 bases). Trimming stripped 0 bases from V and 3 bases from J, with 12 bases between. Per germline, CDR1 KGHSY and CDR2 FQNENV. This CDR3 spans 15 amino acids. The DNA of the CDR3 is TGTGCCAGCAGCCAATCGCAGGTCCGGGGCTACGAGCAGTACTTC. It codes for CASSQSQVRGYEQYF.

The V and J genes are TRBV2 and TRBJ2-3; D is ambiguous. Germline CDR1 reads SNHLY; CDR2 reads FYNNEI. V was trimmed by 9 bases and J by 0 bases, leaving 16 bases between them. The CDR3 is 15 residues long. The CDR3 sequence: CASTRRSTSTDTQYF. CDR3 DNA: TGTGCCAGTACCAGACGGAGCACTAGCACAGATACGCAGTATTTT.

V and J are TRBV6-6 and TRBJ2-5; D perhaps matches TRBD2 (6 bases). The V end lost 4 bases, the J end lost 2 bases, and 8 bases lay between the germline ends. Germline CDR1 MNHNY, CDR2 SVGAGI (reference sequence). The CDR3 loop spans 13 amino acids. The CDR3 sequence is CASSFSGQETQYF. The CDR3 nucleotides are TGTGCCAGCAGTTTTAGCGGACAAGAGACCCAGTACTTC.

This clone was seen only once. The rearrangement uses TRBV2 and TRBJ1-2, with 11 bases that match TRBD1. After removal of 6 bases from V and 0 bases from J, the junction contained 9 bases not matched to a gene. Germline V gene lookup returns CDR1 SNHLY and CDR2 FYNNEI. The CDR3 length is 17 residues. Here the CDR3 reads CASSLVGTGGSNYGYTF. The CDR3 DNA sequence: TGTGCCAGCAGCCTGGTGGGGACAGGGGGGTCTAACTATGGCTACACCTTC.

The chain combines TRBV16 with TRBJ2-2, with 7 bases that match TRBD1. V gave up 4 bases and J gave up 0 bases; unmatched junction bases: 2. The V gene's germline CDR1 is KGHSY and CDR2 FQNENV. The CDR3 spans 15 residues. CDR3 nucleotide sequence: TGTGCCAGCAGCCCCGACAGGGCGAACACCGGGGAGCTGTTTTTT. Amino acid sequence: CASSPDRANTGELFF.

V usage is TRBV27 and J usage is TRBJ1-2, with D tentatively TRBD1 (5 bases). V lost 3 bases to trimming and J lost 6 bases, with 14 bases between them. In germline, CDR1 is MNHEY, CDR2 SMNVEV (reference sequence). The CDR3 runs 14 residues. This CDR3 is CASSFNRRSDGYTF. DNA for the CDR3: TGTGCCAGCAGTTTTAACAGGAGATCCGATGGCTACACCTTC.

The CDR3 region is CASSQGGQGATNEKLFF. In nucleotides, the CDR3 is TGCGCCAGCAGCCAAGGGGGCCAAGGGGCAACTAATGAAAAACTGTTTTTT. The chain is built from TRBV4-1 and TRBJ1-4, with TRBD1 as a possible D gene (5 bases). The length of the CDR3 is 17 residues. V was clipped by 1 base and J by 0 bases, with 12 bases between them. Germline V CDR1 and CDR2: MGHRA, YSYEKL.